This TCR beta chain was sequenced in a study of response to subunit inactivated influenza vaccine. TCRdb called the RT-PCR reads again in MiXCR, with one record for every CDR3 protein. The sample records about 520,000 distinct CDR3 sequences, approximately 7.7% being singletons. This clonotype was observed a handful of times. CDR1 and CDR2 from the germline V gene are SEHNR and FQNEAQ (reference sequence). This CDR3 is built from 15 residues. The ends lost 8 bases at V and 4 bases at J; junction bases unmatched: 11. This chain uses TRBV7-9 with TRBJ2-3; 8 bases fit TRBD1. The specimen comprised PBMCs from blood, sampled about 24 months after vaccination. This clonotype was obtained from a man aged 50-75 years who received an inactivated influenza vaccine. CDR3 region: CASWPWTGRPDTQYF. CDR3 nucleotide sequence: TGTGCCAGCTGGCCTTGGACAGGGAGGCCAGATACGCAGTATTTT.